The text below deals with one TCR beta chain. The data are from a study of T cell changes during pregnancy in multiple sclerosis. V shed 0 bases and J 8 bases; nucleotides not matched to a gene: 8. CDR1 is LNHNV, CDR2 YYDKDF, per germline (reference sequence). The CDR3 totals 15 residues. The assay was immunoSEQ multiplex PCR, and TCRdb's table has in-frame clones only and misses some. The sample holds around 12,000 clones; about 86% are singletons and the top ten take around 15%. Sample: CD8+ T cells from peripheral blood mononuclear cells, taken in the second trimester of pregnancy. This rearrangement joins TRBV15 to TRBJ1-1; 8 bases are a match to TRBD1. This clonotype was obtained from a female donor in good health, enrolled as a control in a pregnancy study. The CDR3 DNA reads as TGTGCCACCAGCAGAGAGTCCGGACAGGGTCCCGAAGCTTTCTTT. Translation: CATSRESGQGPEAFF.